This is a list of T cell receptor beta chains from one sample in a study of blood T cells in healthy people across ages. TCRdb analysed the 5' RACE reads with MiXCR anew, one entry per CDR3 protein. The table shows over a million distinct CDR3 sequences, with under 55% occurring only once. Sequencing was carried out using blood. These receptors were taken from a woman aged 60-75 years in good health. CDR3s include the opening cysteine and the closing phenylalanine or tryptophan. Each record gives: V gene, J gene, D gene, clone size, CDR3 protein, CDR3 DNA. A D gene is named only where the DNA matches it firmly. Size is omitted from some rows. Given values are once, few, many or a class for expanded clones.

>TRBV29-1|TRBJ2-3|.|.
CSVDVKGAQYF
TGCAGCGTTGATGTTAAGGGAGCGCAGTATTTT
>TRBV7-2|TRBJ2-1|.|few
CASSLAGFQNEQFF
TGTGCCAGCAGCTTAGCGGGGTTTCAAAATGAGCAGTTCTTC
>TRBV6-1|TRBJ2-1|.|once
CASTPKWVKANEQFF
TGTGCCAGCACTCCCAAGTGGGTGAAAGCCAATGAGCAGTTCTTC
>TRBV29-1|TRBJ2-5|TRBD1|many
CSVYRGETQYF
TGCAGCGTTTACAGGGGGGAGACCCAGTACTTC
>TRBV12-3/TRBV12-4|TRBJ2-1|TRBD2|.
CASSQRAGGYNGQFF
TGTGCCAGCAGTCAACGAGCGGGAGGGTACAATGGGCAGTTCTTC
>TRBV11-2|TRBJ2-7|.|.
CASSLPGLTYEQYF
TGTGCCAGCAGCCTCCCTGGGCTAACCTACGAGCAGTACTTC
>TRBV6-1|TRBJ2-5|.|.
CASTENGRKTQYF
TGTGCCAGCACCGAGAACGGCAGGAAGACCCAGTACTTC
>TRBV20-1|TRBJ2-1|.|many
CSASRQATEQFF
TGCAGTGCTAGTCGACAGGCTACTGAGCAGTTCTTC
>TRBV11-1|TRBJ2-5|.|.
CASRPVDRQETQYF
TGTGCCAGCAGACCAGTTGACAGACAAGAGACCCAGTACTTC
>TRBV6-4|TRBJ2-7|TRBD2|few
CASKPTGTSDEQYF
TGTGCCAGCAAACCCACCGGGACTAGCGACGAGCAGTACTTC
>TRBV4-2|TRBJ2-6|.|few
CASSQGRGSGANVLTF
TGTGCCAGCAGCCAAGGGAGGGGTTCTGGGGCCAACGTCCTGACTTTC
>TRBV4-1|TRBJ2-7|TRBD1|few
CASSFNEQGYEQYF
TGCGCCAGCAGCTTTAACGAACAGGGGTACGAGCAGTACTTC
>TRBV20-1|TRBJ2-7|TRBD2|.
CSARNREGHYEQYF
TGCAGTGCTAGGAATCGGGAGGGCCATTACGAGCAGTACTTC
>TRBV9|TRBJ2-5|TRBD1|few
CASSGGTGAETQYF
TGTGCCAGCAGCGGGGGGACAGGGGCAGAGACCCAGTACTTC
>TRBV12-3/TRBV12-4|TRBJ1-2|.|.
CASSTGKAIYGYTF
TGTGCCAGCAGTACAGGAAAGGCCATCTATGGCTACACCTTC
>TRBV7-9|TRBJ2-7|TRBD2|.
CASSPGLAGIYYEQYF
TGTGCCAGCAGCCCGGGACTAGCGGGAATCTACTACGAGCAGTACTTC
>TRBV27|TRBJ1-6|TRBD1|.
CACSVGTAGTPLHF
TGTGCCTGCAGTGTGGGGACAGCCGGTACACCCCTCCACTTT
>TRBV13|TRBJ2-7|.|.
CASSLSLGAEISYEQYF
TGTGCCAGCAGCTTGTCGCTTGGCGCGGAAATCTCCTACGAGCAGTACTTC
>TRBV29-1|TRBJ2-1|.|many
CSVDISGSYNEQFF
TGCAGCGTCGATATAAGCGGCTCCTACAATGAGCAGTTCTTC
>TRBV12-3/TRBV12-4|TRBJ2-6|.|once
CASSTGRSGANVLTF
TGTGCCAGCAGTACAGGGCGCTCTGGGGCCAACGTCCTGACTTTC
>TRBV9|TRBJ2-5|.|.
CASSVAARGRHETQYF
TGTGCCAGCAGCGTTGCCGCTCGGGGCCGACACGAGACCCAGTACTTC
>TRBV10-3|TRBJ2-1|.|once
CAISESRRQNNEQFF
TGTGCCATCAGTGAGTCTAGGAGACAAAACAATGAGCAGTTCTTC
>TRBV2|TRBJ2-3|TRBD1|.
CASTWDRVSTDTQYF
TGTGCCAGCACCTGGGACAGGGTTTCCACAGATACGCAGTATTTT
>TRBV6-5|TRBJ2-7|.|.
CASSPKGIYEQYF
TGTGCCAGCAGTCCGAAGGGCATCTACGAGCAGTACTTC
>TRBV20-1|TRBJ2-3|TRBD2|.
CSARSKLAGSTDTQYF
TGCAGTGCTAGATCCAAACTAGCGGGATCCACAGATACGCAGTATTTT
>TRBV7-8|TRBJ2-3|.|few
CASSERGSSTDTQYF
TGTGCCAGCAGCGAAAGGGGCTCAAGCACAGATACGCAGTATTTT
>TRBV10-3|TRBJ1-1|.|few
CAISEVGGYETFF
TGTGCCATCAGTGAAGTAGGAGGTTACGAAACTTTCTTT
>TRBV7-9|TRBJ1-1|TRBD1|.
CASSFPGQGSQNTEAFF
TGTGCCAGCAGCTTCCCGGGACAGGGATCCCAGAACACTGAAGCTTTCTTT
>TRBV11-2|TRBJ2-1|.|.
CASSWAVGSYNEQFF
TGTGCCAGCAGCTGGGCGGTGGGGTCCTACAATGAGCAGTTCTTC
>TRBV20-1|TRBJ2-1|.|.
CSAQSGNEQFF
TGCAGTGCTCAAAGCGGTAATGAGCAGTTCTTC
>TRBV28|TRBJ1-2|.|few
CASSVTGGYTF
TGTGCCAGCAGTGTTACCGGGGGCTACACCTTC
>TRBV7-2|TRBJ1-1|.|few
CASSFGQTEAFF
TGTGCCAGCAGCTTCGGACAGACTGAAGCTTTCTTT
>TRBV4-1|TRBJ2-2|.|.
CASSLRGRELFF
TGCGCCAGCAGCCTCCGTGGGAGGGAGCTGTTTTTT
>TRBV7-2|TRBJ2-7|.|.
CASSLAPGLLTYEQYF
TGTGCCAGCAGCTTAGCCCCGGGACTGCTTACCTACGAGCAGTACTTC
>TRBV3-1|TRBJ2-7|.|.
CASSQDIGYEQYF
TGTGCCAGCAGCCAAGATATAGGGTACGAGCAGTACTTC
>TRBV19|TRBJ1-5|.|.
CASNDRYSNQPQHF
TGTGCCAGTAACGACAGATATAGCAATCAGCCCCAGCATTTT
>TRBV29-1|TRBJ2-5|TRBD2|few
CSGRTSSHEQYF
TGCAGCGGACGGACTAGCTCCCATGAGCAGTACTTC
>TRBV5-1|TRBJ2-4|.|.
CASSPGGQENIQYF
TGCGCCAGCAGCCCCGGGGGGCAGGAAAACATTCAGTACTTC
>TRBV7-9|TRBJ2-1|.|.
CASSLLGSPNEQFF
TGTGCCAGCAGCTTACTCGGCAGCCCCAATGAGCAGTTCTTC
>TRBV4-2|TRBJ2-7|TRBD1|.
CASSQVSGQGLYRQYF
TGTGCCAGCAGCCAAGTATCGGGACAGGGCCTCTACCGGCAGTACTTC